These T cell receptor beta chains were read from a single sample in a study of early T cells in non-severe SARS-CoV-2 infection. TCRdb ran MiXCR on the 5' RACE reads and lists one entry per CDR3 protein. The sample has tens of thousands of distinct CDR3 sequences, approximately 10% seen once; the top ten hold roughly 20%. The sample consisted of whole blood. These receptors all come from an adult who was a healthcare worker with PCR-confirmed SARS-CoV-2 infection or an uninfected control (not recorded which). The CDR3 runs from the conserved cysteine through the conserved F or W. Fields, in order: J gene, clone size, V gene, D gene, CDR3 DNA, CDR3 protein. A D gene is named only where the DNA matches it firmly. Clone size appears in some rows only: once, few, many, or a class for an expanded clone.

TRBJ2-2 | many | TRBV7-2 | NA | TGTGCCAGCAGCTTAAGGGGGGCAGGCACCGGGGAGCTGTTTTTT | CASSLRGAGTGELFF
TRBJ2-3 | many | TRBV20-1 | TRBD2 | TGCAGTGCTCCTTTAGCGGGGGGCCCAGATACGCAGTATTTT | CSAPLAGGPDTQYF
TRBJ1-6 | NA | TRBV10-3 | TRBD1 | TGTGCCATCAGTCCTGACAGGGGCAATTCACCCCTCCACTTT | CAISPDRGNSPLHF
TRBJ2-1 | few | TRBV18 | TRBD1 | TGTGCCAGCTCACGCCCACAGGGGGACAATGAGCAGTTCTTC | CASSRPQGDNEQFF
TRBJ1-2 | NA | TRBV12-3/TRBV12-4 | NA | TGTGCCACCGGGCGGGGGGACTATGGCTACACCTTC | CATGRGDYGYTF
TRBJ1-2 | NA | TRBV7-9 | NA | TGTGCCAGCAGCCCCTGGGCTTCAAGACAGCGACATTATGGCTACACCTTC | CASSPWASRQRHYGYTF
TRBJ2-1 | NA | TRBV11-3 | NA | TGTGCCAGCAGCCTAAGAAGTTCCGAGCAGTTCTTC | CASSLRSSEQFF
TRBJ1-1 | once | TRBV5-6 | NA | TGTGCCAGCAGCTTTAAGGCGAACACTGAAGCTTTCTTC | CASSFKANTEAFF
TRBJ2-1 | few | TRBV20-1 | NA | TGCAGTGCTAGAGATATAAGACTAGATTATGATGAGCAGTTCTTC | CSARDIRLDYDEQFF
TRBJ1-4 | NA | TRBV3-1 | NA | TGTGCCAGCAGCTTCGGGGATGCTAATGAAAAACTGTTTTTT | CASSFGDANEKLFF
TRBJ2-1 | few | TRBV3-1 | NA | TGTGCCAGCAGCCAAGTTGGAGGCGGTGAGCAGTTCTTC | CASSQVGGGEQFF
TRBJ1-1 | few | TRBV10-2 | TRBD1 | TGCGCCAGCAGTGATCTGGGCTGGCAGGGGGCATTTTGGACTGAAGCTTTCTTT | CASSDLGWQGAFWTEAFF
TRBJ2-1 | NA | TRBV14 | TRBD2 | TGTGCCAGCAGCACCGGGGGGTCTACTGGGAATGAGCAGTTCTTC | CASSTGGSTGNEQFF
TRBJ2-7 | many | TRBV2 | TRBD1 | TGTGCCAGCAGCGAGCGGACCGGGACAGGGAAATCCTACGAGCAGTACTTC | CASSERTGTGKSYEQYF
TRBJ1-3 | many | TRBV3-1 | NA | TGTGCCAGCAGCCCGACGAGAGGGGGAAACACCATATATTTT | CASSPTRGGNTIYF
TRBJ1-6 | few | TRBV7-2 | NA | TGTGCCAGCAGCTATACGCCGTTAAATTCACCCCTCCACTTT | CASSYTPLNSPLHF
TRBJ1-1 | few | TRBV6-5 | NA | TGTGCCAGCACCTCGAGACCCGGGGGCACTGAAGCTTTCTTT | CASTSRPGGTEAFF
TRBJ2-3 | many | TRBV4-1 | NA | TGCGCCAGCAGCCAAGGGGGGGCTACAGATACGCAGTATTTT | CASSQGGATDTQYF
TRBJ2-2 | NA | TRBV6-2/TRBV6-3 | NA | TGTGCCAGCAGTTACCTACGGAACACCGGGGAGCTGTTTTTT | CASSYLRNTGELFF
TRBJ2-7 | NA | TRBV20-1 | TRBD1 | TGCAGTGCTAGACCTCCTTGGGACAGGTCCTACGAGCAGTACTTC | CSARPPWDRSYEQYF
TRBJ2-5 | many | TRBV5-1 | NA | TGCGCCAGCAGCTTGGGACAGGGAGGAGAGACCCAGTACTTC | CASSLGQGGETQYF
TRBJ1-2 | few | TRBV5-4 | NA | TGTGCCAGCAGCTTGGGCCAGCCCTATGGCTACACCTTC | CASSLGQPYGYTF
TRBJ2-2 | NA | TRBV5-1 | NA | TGCGCCAGCAGCTTGGGCCTCCTCCTGAAATCGAACACCGGGGAGCTGTTTTTT | CASSLGLLLKSNTGELFF